This T cell receptor beta chain stems from a study of cytomegalovirus exposure and HLA in healthy donors. General observations from the study: Later analysis demonstrated an association between a missense DCLRE1C variant and TCR beta V- and J-gene trimming. Based on reports, TCR beta sequences accurately predicted HLA-A and HLA-B alleles for most subjects.

It was with 60 Vbeta and 13 Jbeta primers that the PCR ran. TCRdb's table, derived via immunoSEQ multiplex PCR, lists solely in-frame clones and lacks some. The sample consists of 50,000 to 65,000 clones, 75% of them appearing once. The CDR3 has 15 amino acids. Germline trimming cut 5 bases from V and 4 bases from J; bases unmatched to any gene: 8. Germline loops: CDR1 SGHNT, CDR2 YENEEA. As to this clone: Its antigen is not identified.

This TCR was sampled from a woman in her 40s in good health and CMV-seropositive. Sequenced sample: PBMCs. V is TRBV11-3 and J is TRBJ2-7; 10 bases are a match to TRBD2. DNA of the CDR3: TGTGCCAGCAGCCCCGGTTTAGCGGGGGGTTACGAGCAGTACTTC. It encodes CASSPGLAGGYEQYF.